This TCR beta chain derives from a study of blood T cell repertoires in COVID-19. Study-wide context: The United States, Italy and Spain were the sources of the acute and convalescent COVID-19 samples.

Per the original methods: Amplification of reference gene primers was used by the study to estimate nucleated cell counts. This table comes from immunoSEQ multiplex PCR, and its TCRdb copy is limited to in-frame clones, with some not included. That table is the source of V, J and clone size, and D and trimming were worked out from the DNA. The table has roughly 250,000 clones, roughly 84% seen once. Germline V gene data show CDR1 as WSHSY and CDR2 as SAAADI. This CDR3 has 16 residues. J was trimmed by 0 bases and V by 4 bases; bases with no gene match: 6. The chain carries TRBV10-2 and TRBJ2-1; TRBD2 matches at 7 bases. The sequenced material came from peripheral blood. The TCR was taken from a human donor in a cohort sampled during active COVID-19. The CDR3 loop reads CASSGLAVSSYNEQFF. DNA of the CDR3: TGCGCCAGCAGTGGGCTAGCGGTTTCCTCCTACAATGAGCAGTTCTTC.